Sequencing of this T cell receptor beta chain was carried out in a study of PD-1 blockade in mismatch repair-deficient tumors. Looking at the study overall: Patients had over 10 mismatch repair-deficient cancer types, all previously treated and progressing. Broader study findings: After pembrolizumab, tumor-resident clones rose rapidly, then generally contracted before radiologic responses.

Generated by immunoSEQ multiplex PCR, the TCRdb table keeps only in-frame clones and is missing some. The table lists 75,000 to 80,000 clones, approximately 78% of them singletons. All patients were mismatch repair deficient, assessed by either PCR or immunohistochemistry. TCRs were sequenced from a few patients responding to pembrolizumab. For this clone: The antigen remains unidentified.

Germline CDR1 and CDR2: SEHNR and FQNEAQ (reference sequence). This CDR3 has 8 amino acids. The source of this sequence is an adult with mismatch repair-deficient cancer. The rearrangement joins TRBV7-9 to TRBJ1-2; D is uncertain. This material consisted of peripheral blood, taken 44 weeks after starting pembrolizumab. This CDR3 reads CPSYGYTF. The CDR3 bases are TGTCCCTCCTATGGCTACACCTTC.